The rows below give T cell receptor beta chains drawn from one sample of a study of blood T cells in healthy people across ages. MiXCR, run by TCRdb on the 5' RACE reads, gives a single entry per CDR3 protein. The table has 1.8 million or so distinct CDR3 sequences, about two fifths seen once. The sample comprised blood. Source of these receptors: a human donor in good health. Each CDR3 is given without its conserved first and last residue. D genes are given only for firm matches.

TRBJ2-4 TRBD2 TRBV20-1 SARDYTSGGTPIAKNVQY
TRBJ2-3 - TRBV6-8 ASSSRRGGVVPTTDTQY
TRBJ2-7 TRBD1 TRBV6-5 ASRVRQGQSYEQY
TRBJ2-2 TRBD2 TRBV7-2 ASSWWGGENTGELF
TRBJ1-6 TRBD1 TRBV12-3/TRBV12-4 ASSVARDRRNSPLH
TRBJ2-1 - TRBV12-3/TRBV12-4 ASSLRQGQLNEQF
TRBJ2-2 TRBD1 TRBV7-7 ASSSGQGAGGELF
TRBJ2-2 - TRBV7-2 ASSLMITGLRSGELF
TRBJ2-7 TRBD2 TRBV20-1 SAGEGPSYEQY
TRBJ2-7 - TRBV15 ATSRDMRQLGEQY
TRBJ1-4 - TRBV6-2/TRBV6-3 ASNEEKLF
- - TRBV5-5 ASSLGWQLPYEQY
TRBJ2-1 TRBD1 TRBV6-5 ASSYSQGFGQF
TRBJ2-5 TRBD1 TRBV20-1 SATMGGQGARETQY
TRBJ1-1 - TRBV7-9 ASSPRRAPRSNTEAF
TRBJ1-2 TRBD1 TRBV10-3 AISEGQDNYGYT
TRBJ2-7 - TRBV2 ASSEATGKAEQY
TRBJ1-5 TRBD1 TRBV6-2/TRBV6-3 ASSYDTRDRVIYSNQPQH
TRBJ1-2 TRBD1 TRBV3-1 ASSLTGQGWRSGYT